Listed below are T cell receptor beta chains from one sample, sequenced in a study of T cell clones after liver transplantation. The protocol was immunoSEQ multiplex PCR, while the TCRdb copy is restricted to in-frame clones and leaves out a portion. This sample has about 120,000 clones, with about nine tenths found just once. The sequenced sample was CD4+ T cells from blood, obtained 12 months after liver transplant. These receptors all stem from a human patient who received a liver transplant. Some of the T cells might come from the graft donor. The CDR3 runs from the conserved cysteine through the conserved F or W. D genes are given only for firm matches. Clone size, where shown, is once, few, many, or a class for clones that have expanded.

>NA|TRBJ1-6|NA|TRBV5-1
CASSLDQNSPLHF
TGCGCCAGCAGCTTGGACCAAAATTCACCCCTCCACTTT
>NA|TRBJ2-1|once|TRBV5-1
CASSPRGGANEQFF
TGCGCCAGCAGCCCCAGAGGGGGGGCGAATGAGCAGTTCTTC
>NA|TRBJ2-1|NA|TRBV14
CASSLIQRSSYNEQFF
TGTGCCAGCAGCCTAATCCAGAGGAGCTCCTACAATGAGCAGTTCTTC
>NA|TRBJ2-2|NA|TRBV5-4
CASSADTMNTGELFF
TGTGCCAGCAGCGCTGACACCATGAACACCGGGGAGCTGTTTTTT
>NA|TRBJ1-1|NA|TRBV5-6
CASRFRRNTEAFF
TGTGCCAGCAGGTTCAGGCGGAACACTGAAGCTTTCTTT
>NA|TRBJ2-7|NA|TRBV6-1
CASSERSYEQYF
TGTGCCAGCAGTGAAAGATCCTACGAGCAGTACTTC
>NA|TRBJ1-1|NA|TRBV5-6
CASSWAGGTEAFF
TGTGCCAGCAGCTGGGCTGGGGGAACTGAAGCTTTCTTT
>NA|TRBJ2-5|NA|TRBV7-2
CASSLEAVGKGAQYF
TGTGCCAGCAGCTTAGAGGCGGTAGGAAAAGGGGCCCAGTACTTC
>TRBD1|TRBJ1-5|NA|TRBV30
CAWSNRGPQPQHF
TGTGCCTGGAGCAACAGGGGGCCTCAGCCCCAGCATTTT
>TRBD1|TRBJ1-5|once|TRBV2
CASSREAGGQPQHF
TGTGCCAGCAGCAGGGAAGCAGGGGGGCAGCCCCAGCATTTT
>NA|TRBJ2-7|once|TRBV15
CATSRDTEVSYEQYF
TGTGCCACCAGCAGAGATACAGAGGTTTCCTACGAGCAGTACTTC
>NA|TRBJ2-7|NA|TRBV6-6
CASSLLGRGSSYEQYF
TGTGCCAGCAGCCTCCTCGGACGGGGGAGCTCCTACGAGCAGTACTTC
>NA|TRBJ2-5|NA|TRBV2
CASSEEGRVETQYF
TGTGCCAGCAGTGAAGAGGGGAGAGTGGAGACCCAGTACTTC
>NA|TRBJ2-7|NA|TRBV19
CASSQLGGEQYF
TGTGCCAGTAGTCAGTTAGGGGGCGAGCAGTACTTC
>NA|TRBJ1-3|few|TRBV5-1
CASSFDLSGNTIYF
TGCGCCAGCAGCTTTGACCTCTCTGGAAACACCATATATTTT
>TRBD2|TRBJ2-7|NA|TRBV7-2
CASSFQGLAGGSEQYF
TGTGCCAGCAGCTTCCAGGGACTAGCGGGAGGTAGCGAGCAGTACTTC
>NA|TRBJ2-7|NA|TRBV6-1
CASSDSGVTDEQYF
TGTGCCAGCAGTGACTCAGGGGTTACGGACGAGCAGTACTTC
>NA|TRBJ2-2|few|TRBV7-6
CASSLAGITGELFF
TGTGCCAGCAGCTTAGCAGGGATAACCGGGGAGCTGTTTTTT
>NA|TRBJ1-1|NA|TRBV29-1
CSVEDRRFGQGPAKGRNTEAFF
TGCAGCGTTGAAGATCGCCGCTTTGGGCAGGGTCCAGCCAAAGGCAGGAACACTGAAGCTTTCTTT
>TRBD1|TRBJ2-7|NA|TRBV11-3
CASSFTDRGMEQYF
TGTGCCAGCAGCTTCACGGACAGGGGAATGGAGCAGTACTTC
>NA|TRBJ2-3|NA|TRBV5-4
CASSSPLAGASTDTQYF
TGTGCCAGCAGCTCACCCTTGGCGGGGGCTAGCACAGATACGCAGTATTTT
>NA|TRBJ2-1|NA|TRBV5-5
CASSLTPGPYNEQFF
TGTGCCAGCAGCCTCACTCCGGGACCCTACAATGAGCAGTTCTTC
>NA|TRBJ1-5|once|TRBV19
CASKTQGQPQHF
TGTGCCAGTAAAACTCAGGGCCAGCCCCAGCATTTT
>NA|TRBJ2-2|NA|TRBV5-8
CASSSLAQNTGELFF
TGTGCCAGCAGCTCACTAGCACAGAACACCGGGGAGCTGTTTTTT
>NA|TRBJ2-7|once|TRBV27
CASSLSGSPHYEQYF
TGTGCCAGCAGTTTATCGGGGAGCCCTCACTACGAGCAGTACTTC
>TRBD1|TRBJ2-2|NA|TRBV5-1
CASRTGQFWDKNTGELFF
TGCGCCAGCAGAACGGGACAGTTTTGGGATAAGAACACCGGGGAGCTGTTTTTT
>TRBD2|TRBJ2-1|NA|TRBV5-4
CASRPRGTSGRARDEQFF
TGTGCCAGCAGGCCCCGGGGGACTAGCGGGAGGGCCAGGGATGAGCAGTTCTTC
>TRBD2|TRBJ2-1|NA|TRBV10-3
CAITPGLGNNEQFF
TGTGCCATCACGCCGGGACTAGGAAACAATGAGCAGTTCTTC
>NA|TRBJ2-7|NA|TRBV6-5
CAAKGGYGTYEQYF
TGTGCCGCAAAGGGTGGTTATGGAACCTACGAGCAGTACTTC
>NA|TRBJ2-7|few|TRBV10-3
CATLDSYEQYF
TGTGCCACCTTGGACAGCTACGAGCAGTACTTC
>TRBD1|TRBJ2-3|NA|TRBV5-6
CASSLWDRGSDTQYF
TGTGCCAGCAGCCTGTGGGACAGGGGGTCAGATACGCAGTATTTT
>NA|TRBJ2-5|NA|TRBV7-2
CASSLTSYGTQYF
TGTGCCAGCAGCTTAACTAGCTACGGTACCCAGTACTTC
>NA|TRBJ2-1|NA|TRBV2
CASSEAPSKQFF
TGTGCCAGCAGTGAAGCGCCCAGTAAGCAGTTCTTC
>TRBD1|TRBJ1-2|NA|TRBV27
CASSLTLRVQGKYYGYTF
TGTGCCAGCAGTCTTACTTTGCGAGTACAGGGGAAATACTATGGCTACACCTTC
>TRBD1|TRBJ1-2|NA|TRBV6-1
CASSITGGGYGYTF
TGTGCCAGCAGTATAACAGGGGGGGGATATGGCTACACCTTC
>TRBD2|TRBJ2-1|NA|TRBV7-6
CASSLSAGGPGEQFF
TGTGCCAGCAGCTTATCAGCGGGAGGGCCAGGTGAGCAGTTCTTC
>NA|TRBJ1-2|NA|TRBV19
CASSRWRPIYGYTF
TGTGCCAGTAGTAGGTGGCGGCCTATTTATGGCTACACCTTC
>NA|TRBJ1-5|NA|TRBV5-1
CASSLEGAQPQHF
TGCGCCAGCAGCTTGGAAGGGGCTCAGCCCCAGCATTTT
>TRBD1|TRBJ1-3|NA|TRBV15
CATTRGELSGNTIYF
TGTGCCACTACCAGGGGGGAGCTCTCTGGAAACACCATATATTTT
>TRBD1|TRBJ1-1|NA|TRBV30
CACEGQTNTEAFF
TGTGCCTGTGAGGGACAGACTAACACTGAAGCTTTCTTT
>TRBD2|TRBJ2-1|NA|TRBV7-2
CASSLDRLAGIIEQFF
TGTGCCAGCAGCCTAGACCGCCTAGCGGGAATAATTGAGCAGTTCTTC
>TRBD2|TRBJ2-1|NA|TRBV18
CASSPFGLAGGNEQFF
TGTGCCAGCTCCCCATTTGGACTAGCGGGAGGGAATGAGCAGTTCTTC
>NA|TRBJ2-7|NA|TRBV11-3
CASSLNGRGPPYEQYF
TGTGCCAGCAGCTTAAACGGCAGGGGACCCCCCTACGAGCAGTACTTC
>NA|TRBJ2-1|once|TRBV18
CASSPLPYNEQFF
TGTGCCAGCTCGCCTCTACCCTACAATGAGCAGTTCTTC
>NA|TRBJ2-7|NA|TRBV19
CASRGGPGLSSSYEQYF
TGTGCCAGTAGGGGGGGCCCGGGACTCTCTAGCTCCTACGAGCAGTACTTC
>NA|TRBJ2-5|NA|TRBV11-3
CASSQGTSIETQYF
TGTGCCAGCAGCCAAGGGACTTCGATTGAGACCCAGTACTTC
>NA|TRBJ2-1|NA|TRBV28
CASSPSPHEQFF
TGTGCCAGCAGCCCCTCGCCTCATGAGCAGTTCTTC
>NA|TRBJ2-3|NA|TRBV5-1
CASSWENTDTQYF
TGCGCCAGCAGCTGGGAGAACACAGATACGCAGTATTTT
>NA|TRBJ2-1|NA|TRBV7-9
CASSLNGGHEQFF
TGTGCCAGCAGCTTAAATGGCGGACATGAGCAGTTCTTC
>TRBD1|TRBJ2-7|NA|TRBV11-2
CASSLSEGAVYEQYF
TGTGCCAGCAGCTTAAGTGAGGGGGCAGTTTACGAGCAGTACTTC
>TRBD2|TRBJ2-4|NA|TRBV2
CASSEGRERRAKNIQYF
TGTGCCAGCAGTGAAGGGCGGGAGAGGCGGGCCAAAAACATTCAGTACTTC